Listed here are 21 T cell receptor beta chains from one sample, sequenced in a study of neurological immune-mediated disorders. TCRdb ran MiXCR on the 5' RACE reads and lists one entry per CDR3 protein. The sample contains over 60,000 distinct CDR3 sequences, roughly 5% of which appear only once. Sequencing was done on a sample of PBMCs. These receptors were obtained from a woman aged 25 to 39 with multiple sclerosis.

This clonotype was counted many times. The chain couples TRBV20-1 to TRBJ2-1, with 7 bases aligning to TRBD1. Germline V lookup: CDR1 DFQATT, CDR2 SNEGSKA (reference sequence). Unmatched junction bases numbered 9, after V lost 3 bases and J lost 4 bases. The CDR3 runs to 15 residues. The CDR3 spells CSARLDRDRYNEQFF. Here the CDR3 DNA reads TGCAGTGCTAGGTTAGACAGGGATAGGTACAATGAGCAGTTCTTC.

The CDR3 coding sequence is TGTGCCAGCAGCCCCTGGGTAGCGGGGAGGGGGAATGAGCAGTTCTTC. Translation gives CASSPWVAGRGNEQFF. The V gene is TRBV7-2, the J gene TRBJ2-1; 8 nucleotides align to TRBD2. This CDR3 region has 16 residues. Losses at the gene ends were 5 bases for V and 7 bases for J; bases not matched to a gene: 13. The V gene's germline CDR1 is SGHTA and CDR2 FQGNSA.

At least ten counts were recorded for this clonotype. The CDR3 reads CASRDPGADNEQFF. The CDR3 region has the DNA TGTGCCAGCAGAGATCCCGGCGCGGACAATGAGCAGTTCTTC. The chain is built from TRBV27 and TRBJ2-1; D ambiguous. The germline V gene has CDR1 MNHEY and CDR2 SMNVEV (reference sequence). With 6 bases removed from V and 5 bases from J, the gap between germline ends came to 14 bases. This CDR3 spans 14 amino acids.

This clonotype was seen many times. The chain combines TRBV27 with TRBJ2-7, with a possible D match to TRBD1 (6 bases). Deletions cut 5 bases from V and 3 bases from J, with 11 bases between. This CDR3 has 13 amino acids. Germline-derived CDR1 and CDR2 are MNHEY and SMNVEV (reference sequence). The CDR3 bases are TGTGCCAGCAGTCCGGGACATCGCTACGAGCAGTACTTC. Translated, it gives CASSPGHRYEQYF.

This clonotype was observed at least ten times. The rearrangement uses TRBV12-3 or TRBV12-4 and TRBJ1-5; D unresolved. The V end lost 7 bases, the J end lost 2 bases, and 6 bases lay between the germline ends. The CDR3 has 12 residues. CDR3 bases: TGTGCCAGCACCTACCGCAATCAGCCCCAGCATTTT. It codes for CASTYRNQPQHF.

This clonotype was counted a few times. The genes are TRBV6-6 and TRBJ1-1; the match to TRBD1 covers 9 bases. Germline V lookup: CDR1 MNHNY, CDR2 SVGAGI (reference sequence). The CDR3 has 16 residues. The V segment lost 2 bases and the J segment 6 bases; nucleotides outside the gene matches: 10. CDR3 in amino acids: CASSYNPTGQGSEAFF. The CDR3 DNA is TGTGCCAGCAGTTACAACCCTACGGGACAGGGTTCTGAAGCTTTCTTT.

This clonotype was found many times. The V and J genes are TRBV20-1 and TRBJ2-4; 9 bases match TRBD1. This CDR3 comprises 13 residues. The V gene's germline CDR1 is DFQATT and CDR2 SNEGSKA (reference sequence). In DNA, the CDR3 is TGCAGCGCGACAGGGGGGGTAACGAACATTCAGTACTTC. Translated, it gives CSATGGVTNIQYF.

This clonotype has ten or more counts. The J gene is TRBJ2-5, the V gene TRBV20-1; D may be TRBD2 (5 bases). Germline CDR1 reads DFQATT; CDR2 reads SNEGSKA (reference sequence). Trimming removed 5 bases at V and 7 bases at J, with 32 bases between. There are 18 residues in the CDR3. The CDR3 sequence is CSARLRQRRNRLLGTQYF. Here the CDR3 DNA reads TGCAGTGCTCGACTACGCCAGAGGAGGAACCGCCTATTGGGGACCCAGTACTTC.

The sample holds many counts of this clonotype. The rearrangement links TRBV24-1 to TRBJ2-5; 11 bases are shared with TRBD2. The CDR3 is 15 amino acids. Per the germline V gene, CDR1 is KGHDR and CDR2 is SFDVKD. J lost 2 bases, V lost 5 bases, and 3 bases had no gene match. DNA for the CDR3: TGTGCCACCAGTGGGACTAGCGGGCAACAAGAGACCCAGTACTTC. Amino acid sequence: CATSGTSGQQETQYF.

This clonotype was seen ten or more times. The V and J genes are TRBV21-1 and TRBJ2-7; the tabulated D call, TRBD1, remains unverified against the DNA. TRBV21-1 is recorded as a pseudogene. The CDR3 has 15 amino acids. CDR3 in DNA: TGTGCCAGCAGCAAAGGGGGACAGGGGTCCTACGAGCAGTACTTC. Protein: CASSKGGQGSYEQYF.

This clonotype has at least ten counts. The CDR3 nucleotides are TGTGCCAGCAGTGAAGGGGAGGGAATAGATACGCAGTATTTT. It is translated as CASSEGEGIDTQYF. This chain uses TRBV2 with TRBJ2-3, with 7 bases matching TRBD2. With 1 base clipped from V and 5 bases from J, the junction kept 3 bases outside the gene matches. The CDR3 length is 14 residues. In germline, CDR1 is SNHLY, CDR2 FYNNEI.

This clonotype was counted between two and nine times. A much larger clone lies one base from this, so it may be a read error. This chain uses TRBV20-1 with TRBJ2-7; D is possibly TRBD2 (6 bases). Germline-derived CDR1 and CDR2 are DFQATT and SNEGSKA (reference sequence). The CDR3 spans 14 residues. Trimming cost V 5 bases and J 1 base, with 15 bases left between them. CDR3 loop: CSALSRGSSYEQYF. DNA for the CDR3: TGCAGTGCTTTGTCCCGGGGGAGTTCCTACGAGCAGTACTTC.

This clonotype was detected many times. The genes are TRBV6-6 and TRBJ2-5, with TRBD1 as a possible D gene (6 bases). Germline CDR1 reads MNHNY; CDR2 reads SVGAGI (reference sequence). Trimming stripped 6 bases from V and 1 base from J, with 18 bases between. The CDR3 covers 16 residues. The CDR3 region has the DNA TGTGCCAGCAGCCTCCGGGACACCAGGGGCCAAGAGACCCAGTACTTC. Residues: CASSLRDTRGQETQYF.

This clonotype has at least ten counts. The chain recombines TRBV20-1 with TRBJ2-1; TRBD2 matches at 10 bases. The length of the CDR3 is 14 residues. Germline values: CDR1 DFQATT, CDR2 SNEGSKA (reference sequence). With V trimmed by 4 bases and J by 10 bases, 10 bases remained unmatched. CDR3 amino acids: CSAKSGGAYSEQFF. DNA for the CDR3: TGCAGTGCTAAGAGCGGGGGGGCATACTCCGAGCAGTTCTTC.

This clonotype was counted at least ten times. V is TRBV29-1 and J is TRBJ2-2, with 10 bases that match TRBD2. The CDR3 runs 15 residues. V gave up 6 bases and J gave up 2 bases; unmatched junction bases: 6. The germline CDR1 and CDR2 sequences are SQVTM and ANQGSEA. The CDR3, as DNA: TGCAGCGTCTCTGGACTAGCGGCAAACACCGGGGAGCTGTTTTTT. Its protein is CSVSGLAANTGELFF.

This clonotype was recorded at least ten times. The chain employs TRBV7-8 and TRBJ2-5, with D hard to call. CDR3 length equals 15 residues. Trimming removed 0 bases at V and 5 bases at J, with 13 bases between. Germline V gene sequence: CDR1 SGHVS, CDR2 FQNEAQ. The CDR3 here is CASSLADGVGETQYF. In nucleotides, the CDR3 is TGTGCCAGCAGCTTAGCGGACGGAGTTGGGGAGACCCAGTACTTC.

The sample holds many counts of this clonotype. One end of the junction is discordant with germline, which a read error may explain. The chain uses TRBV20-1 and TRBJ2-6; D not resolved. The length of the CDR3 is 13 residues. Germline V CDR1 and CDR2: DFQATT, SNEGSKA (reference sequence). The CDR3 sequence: CSARDNRAKVLTF. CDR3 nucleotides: TGCAGTGCTAGAGATAATAGGGCCAAAGTCCTGACTTTC.

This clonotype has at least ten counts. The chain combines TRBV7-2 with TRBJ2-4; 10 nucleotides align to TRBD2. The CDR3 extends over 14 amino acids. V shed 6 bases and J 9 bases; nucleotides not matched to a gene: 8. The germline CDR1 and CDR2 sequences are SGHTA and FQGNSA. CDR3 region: CASSSSGGGGIQYF. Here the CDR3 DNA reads TGTGCCAGCAGTTCAAGCGGGGGGGGAGGCATTCAGTACTTC.

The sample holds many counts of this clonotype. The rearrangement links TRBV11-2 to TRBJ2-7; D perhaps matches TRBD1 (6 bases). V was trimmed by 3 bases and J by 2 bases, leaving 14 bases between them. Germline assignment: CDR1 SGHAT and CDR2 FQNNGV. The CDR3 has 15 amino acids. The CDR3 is CASSFPGQLPYEQYF. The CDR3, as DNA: TGTGCCAGCAGCTTTCCCGGACAGCTACCCTACGAGCAGTACTTC.

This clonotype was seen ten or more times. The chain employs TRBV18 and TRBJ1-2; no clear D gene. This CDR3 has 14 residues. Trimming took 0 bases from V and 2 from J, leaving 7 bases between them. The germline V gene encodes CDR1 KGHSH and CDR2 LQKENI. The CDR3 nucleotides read TGTGCCAGCTCACCACCGGTAGTAAACTATGGCTACACCTTC. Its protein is CASSPPVVNYGYTF.

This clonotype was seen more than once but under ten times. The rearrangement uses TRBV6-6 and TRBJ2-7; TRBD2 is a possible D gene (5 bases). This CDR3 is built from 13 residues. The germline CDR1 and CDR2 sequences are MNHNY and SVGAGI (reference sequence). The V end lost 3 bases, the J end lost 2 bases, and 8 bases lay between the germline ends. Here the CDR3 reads CASSYRGTYEQYF. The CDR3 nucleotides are TGTGCCAGCAGTTATCGGGGAACCTACGAGCAGTACTTC.